The sequence of this T cell receptor (beta chain) was determined in a study of T cell responses to AZD1222 COVID-19 vaccine. For the study at large: Second-dose recipients at about 4 or about 12 weeks were treated as one pooled group.

Comment on this clone: Its antigen is not known.

Measured with immunoSEQ multiplex PCR; TCRdb has only the in-frame clones, and not every one. Of approximately 160,000 clones listed, more than 85% are singletons. V lost 4 bases and J 4 bases, leaving 11 bases between the germline ends. This CDR3 is 14 amino acids long. From germline, CDR1 is MNHEY and CDR2 SVGEGT. Study findings and constraints: Targets within unmutated variant regions were reportedly found for nearly half of spike-specific TCRs. The peak T cell response came first, and repertoires were sampled only after it.

This receptor was identified in an adult in good health. The V gene is TRBV6-2 or TRBV6-3, the J gene TRBJ1-3; D gene ambiguous. The source was peripheral blood, collected on day 0 of AZD1222 vaccination. CDR3 amino acids: CASSLTLTGNTIYF. CDR3 coding DNA: TGTGCCAGCAGTTTGACACTTACGGGAAACACCATATATTTT.